The 22 T cell receptor delta chains in this list originate from one sample, sequenced in a study of γδ T cells in repeated Plasmodium falciparum infection. TCRdb called clones from the multiplex PCR reads again using CATT. The top ten hold 24% of the sample, which has around 46,000 delta-chain clones, around 2% seen once. Flow sorting of PBMC yielded separate Vgamma9/Vdelta2+ and Vdelta2-negative gammadelta T cell populations for bulk repertoire analysis. Sequencing was performed on gamma-delta T cells from blood. Source of these receptors: a pool of human donors (malaria-infected and uninfected, not separated).

This clone was counted ten times or more. A far larger clone is off by one base, so a read error is likely. Other nucleotide sequences in the sample specify the same CDR3. J is TRDJ1 and V is TRDV3; no clear D. Trimming removed 4 bases at V and 5 bases at J, with 32 bases between. Germline loops: CDR1 TVYSNPD, CDR2 GDNSRS (reference sequence). CDR3 length: 18 residues. CDR3 sequence (DNA): TGTGCCTCTCGGAAAAATCGCCTCAGCCTTAGTCGTGGGGATAAACTCATCTTT. Protein: CASRKNRLSLSRGDKLIF. Drawing the rest from reference TRDV3 and TRDJ1, the complete variable domain is CDKVTQSSPDQTVASGSEVVLLCTYDTVYSNPDLFWYRIRPDYSFQFVFYGDNSRSEGADFTQGRFSVKHILTQKAFHLVISPVRTEDSATYYCASRKNRLSLSRGDKLIFGKGTRVTVEP.

This clone was seen at least ten times. This DNA translates differently at residue 14 from the TCRdb protein, which is that of a much larger clone; a read error is likely, and the protein shown is the DNA's own translation. This rearrangement joins TRDV1 to TRDJ1, with TRDD3 matching over 9 bases. Assignment of the J gene here rests on matching the DNA to germline, because TCRdb gives none. V was pared by 2 bases and J by 0 bases, with 22 bases of the junction left unmatched. Looked up from germline, CDR1 is TSWWSYY and CDR2 is QGS. The CDR3 sequence is 22 residues long. CDR3 nucleotide sequence: TGTGCTCTTGGGGAAAACCAATTCAAGTACTGGGGGACACTTCTGTACACCGATAAACTCATCTTT. It specifies CALGENQFKYWGTLLYTDKLIF.

This clone was seen a handful of times. Only one base separates this from a far larger clonotype, so it likely reflects a read error. This CDR3 is also generated by other DNA sequences in the sample. The V gene call reads TRDV3; no J gene was called; the D call of TRDD3 is as the table states it, not checked on the DNA. This CDR3 contains 14 residues. Germline assignment: CDR1 TVYSNPD and CDR2 GDNSRS (reference sequence). The CDR3 spells CAEISLGDTDKLIF. The CDR3 coding sequence is TGTGCCGAAATTTCGCTGGGGGATACCGATAAACTCATCTTC.

This clone was observed a few times. It differs at one base from a far larger clone, so likely a read error. The sample contains more than one DNA sequence encoding this CDR3. The gene calls are TRDV1 and TRDJ2; tentative D call: TRDD3 (6 bases). TCRdb is silent on the J gene; assignment here came from matching the DNA to germline. This CDR3 has 22 residues. Germline values: CDR1 TSWWSYY, CDR2 QGS. V gave up 2 bases and J gave up 0 bases, with 28 bases separating them. CDR3 residues: CALGEGRLPWGDTHSLTAQLFF. The CDR3 DNA sequence: TGTGCTCTTGGGGAAGGGCGACTCCCTTGGGGAGATACGCATTCTTTGACAGCACAACTCTTCTTT.

Remarks on this clone: The protein given by TCRdb reflects a much larger clone and differs at residue 16 from this DNA's translation, likely from a read error; the protein shown is the DNA's translation. J is TRDJ1 and V is TRDV2; 13 bases map to TRDD3. The J gene is not listed in TCRdb, so it was assigned here from a DNA match to germline. This CDR3 has 20 amino acids. Looked up from germline, CDR1 is GEAIGNYY and CDR2 is EKD. The CDR3 protein is CACDTILLGDTRAYTAKLIF. CDR3 in DNA: TGTGCCTGTGACACGATATTACTGGGGGATACGCGGGCTTACACCGCTAAACTCATCTTT.

This clone appeared many times. Other DNA sequences in the same sample also yield this CDR3. The chain has TRDV1 and TRDJ1; 11 bases are shared with TRDD3. The CDR3 is 28 residues long. CDR1 and CDR2 from the germline V gene are TSWWSYY and QGS. J was trimmed by 0 bases and V by 1 base; bases with no gene match: 37. CDR3 nucleotides: TGTGCTCTTGGGGAACCCCAAACTTCCTTTTCACTCAACTGGGGGATATACGCCAATCGCCCGTACACCGATAAACTCATCTTT. Its translation is CALGEPQTSFSLNWGIYANRPYTDKLIF.

To note about this clone: The protein TCRdb lists belongs to a much larger clone and differs from this DNA's translation at residue 13, which points to a read error; the protein shown is made from the DNA. V is TRDV1 and J is TRDJ1; D is possibly TRDD3 (6 bases). Assignment of the J gene here rests on matching the DNA to germline, because TCRdb gives none. V was pared by 1 base and J by 10 bases, with 22 bases between. Per germline, CDR1 TSWWSYY and CDR2 QGS. The CDR3 has 16 amino acids. The CDR3 here is CALGEHRWRGSGRLIF. The CDR3 DNA reads as TGTGCTCTTGGGGAACACAGGTGGCGGGGATCAGGGAGACTCATCTTT.

Comment on this clone: This sequence is one base from a far larger clone and is likely a read error. Other nucleotide sequences from this sample produce the same CDR3. Called V gene: TRDV1; the J gene was not called; the table's D call, TRDD2, was not checked against the DNA. The length of the CDR3 is 22 residues. CDR1 and CDR2 from the germline V gene are TSWWSYY and QGS. The CDR3 coding sequence is TGTGCTCTTGGGGAACTGCATACCACCCGCCTTCCTACTTTCAGTTTTACCGATAAGCTCATCTTT. Translation gives CALGELHTTRLPTFSFTDKLIF.

This clone was picked up a small number of times. This likely came from a read error, as a far larger clone is one base away. Within the sample, other DNA sequences also encode this same CDR3. The CDR3 loop reads CACGGDRGEKTTDKLIF. For the CDR3, the DNA is TGTGCCTGTGGGGGGGATCGAGGGGAGAAGACAACCGATAAACTCATCTTT. The rearrangement uses TRDV2 and TRDJ1; 7 bases agree with TRDD3. The J gene is not listed in TCRdb, so it was assigned here from a DNA match to germline. From germline, CDR1 is GEAIGNYY and CDR2 EKD. The V gene end was trimmed by 5 bases and the J gene end by 2 bases; junction bases not matched to a gene: 16. The CDR3 totals 17 residues.

This clone was counted a few times. This DNA's translation differs at residue 7 from TCRdb's protein, which comes from a much larger clone; a read error is likely, and the protein shown is translated from the DNA. This chain joins TRDV2 and TRDJ1; D is uncertain. Since TCRdb gives no J gene, matching the DNA to germline was used here to assign it. CDR3 length equals 16 residues. CDR1 and CDR2 from the germline V gene are GEAIGNYY and EKD. Trimming removed 0 bases from V and 0 bases from J, with 13 bases in between. This CDR3 is CACDTLAGPHTDKLIF. The CDR3 bases are TGTGCCTGTGACACCTTGGCTGGCCCTCACACCGATAAACTCATCTTT.

Comment on this clone: A read error likely explains this, since a far larger clone differs by one base. This sample also contains other DNA sequences that code for the same CDR3. The rearrangement joins TRDV1 to TRDJ1; 12 positions agree with TRDD3. Because TCRdb records no J gene, it was assigned here through a match of the DNA to germline. The CDR3 runs to 23 residues. The germline CDR1 and CDR2 sequences are TSWWSYY and QGS. With V trimmed by 3 bases and J by 2 bases, 25 bases remained unmatched. The CDR3 DNA reads TGTGCTCTTGGGGAGCCTCGGTCCGCCTCACAGGGATACTGGGGGATACTGACCGATAAACTCATCTTT. Amino acid sequence: CALGEPRSASQGYWGILTDKLIF.

This clone has just a few counts. TCRdb assigns this DNA the protein of a much larger clone, which departs from its translation at residue 11; this likely reflects a read error, and the protein shown comes from translating the DNA. V and J are TRDV3 and TRDJ1; TRDD3 is a possible D gene (7 bases). TCRdb lists no J gene, so it was determined here by aligning the DNA to germline. This CDR3 is 18 amino acids long. CDR1 and CDR2 from the germline V gene are TVYSNPD and GDNSRS (reference sequence). V lost 4 bases and J 9 bases, leaving 36 bases between the germline ends. DNA for the CDR3: TGTGCCTGCTCCCTTCCGCCGACGATACTGGGGTCTAGTGGGGAACTCATCTTT. Encoded protein: CACSLPPTILGSSGELIF.

This clone was seen repeatedly, ten times or more. TCRdb's listed protein matches a much larger clone and diverges from this DNA's translation at residue 21, likely through a read error; the protein shown comes from the DNA. V gene assignment gives TRDV1, but the J gene was left uncalled; TRDD3 is taken as the D call from the table, unchecked against the DNA. Germline-derived CDR1 and CDR2 are TSWWSYY and QGS. CDR3 size: 23 residues. For the CDR3, the DNA is TGTGCTCTTGGGGAACAAGTTTTCCTTTCATTTCCACTGGGGGACCGTTGCACCGATAAACCCATCTTT. Translating gives CALGEQVFLSFPLGDRCTDKPIF.

To note about this clone: The protein in TCRdb stems from a much larger clone and differs at residue 14 from this DNA's translation, likely a read error; here the protein is translated from the DNA. The rearrangement links TRAV38-2/DV8 to TRDJ1; a weak D match, TRDD3 (6 bases). CDR1 and CDR2 from the germline V gene are TSESDYY and QEAYKQQN. Trimming shortened V by 5 bases and J by 0 bases, and 38 bases separated the two germline ends. The CDR3 loop spans 23 amino acids. The CDR3, as DNA: TGTGCTTATAGAAGCCGCCGACCCCAAACCGCCCGGGGATGCACCGAGTACACCGATAAACTCATCTTT. Its translation: CAYRSRRPQTARGCTEYTDKLIF.

This clone has more than one count but fewer than ten. TCRdb's protein for this DNA is that of a much larger clone and differs from the translation at residue 4, likely a read error; the protein shown is the DNA translation. The chain carries TRDV2 and TRDJ1; D is ambiguous. In the absence of a J gene in TCRdb, the DNA was matched to germline to assign it here. Germline-derived CDR1 and CDR2 are GEAIGNYY and EKD. The CDR3 covers 15 residues. The CDR3 loop is CACGTVNPGADKLIF. CDR3 DNA: TGTGCCTGTGGCACCGTGAACCCCGGTGCCGATAAACTCATCTTT.

This clone was observed a few times. A far larger clone is only one base removed, so a read error is likely. The sample carries other DNA sequences with the same CDR3. This chain links TRDV1 with TRDJ1; 13 bases align to TRDD3. TCRdb offers no J gene call, so here the DNA was matched to germline to obtain one. Per germline, CDR1 TSWWSYY and CDR2 QGS. This CDR3 is built from 24 residues. The V and J ends lost 2 bases and 1 base, in that order; junction bases with no gene match: 25. The CDR3 here is CALGEAVGTVKTPYWGIRTDKLIF. DNA of the CDR3: TGTGCTCTTGGGGAAGCGGTAGGAACGGTCAAAACTCCATACTGGGGGATACGCACCGATAAACTCATCTTT.

In the case of this clone: With a far larger clone one base away, a read error is the likely cause. This sample also contains other DNA sequences that code for the same CDR3. The chain joins TRDV1 to TRDJ1; 13 positions agree with TRDD3. TCRdb offers no J gene call, so here the DNA was matched to germline to obtain one. This CDR3 has 25 residues. The germline V gene has CDR1 TSWWSYY and CDR2 QGS. CDR3 sequence: CALGEYKFLISLGDTRKAYTDKLIF. The CDR3, as DNA: TGCGCTCTTGGGGAATACAAATTCCTAATCTCACTGGGGGATACGCGTAAGGCGTACACCGATAAACTCATCTTT.

There are a few counts of this clone. For this DNA, TCRdb reports the protein of a much larger clone, which diverges at residue 7, most likely from a read error; the protein presented here is translated directly from the DNA. This chain joins TRDV2 and TRDJ1; D remains ambiguous. The J gene was missing in TCRdb and was found by matching the end of the DNA to germline. CDR3 length: 14 residues. V was cut by 0 bases and J by 3 bases, with 10 bases left in between. Germline CDR1 is GEAIGNYY and CDR2 is EKD. CDR3 bases: TGTGCCTGTGACACCTTGGAGCTCGCCGATAAACTCATCTTT. Its protein is CACDTLELADKLIF.

In its sample, this clone was seen a few times. This likely stems from a read error, as it lies one base from a far larger clone. Other DNA sequences in this sample translate to the same CDR3. The CDR3 reads CALGGRLLLFGGPKVTAQLFF. The DNA for the CDR3 is TGTGCTCTTGGGGGTCGACTCCTACTGTTTGGTGGGCCGAAGGTGACAGCACAACTCTTCTTT. This chain joins TRDV1 and TRDJ2; a weak D match, TRDD2 (6 bases). The J gene comes from matching the DNA to germline here; TCRdb lacks it. The germline V and J ends were trimmed by 4 bases and 3 bases, with 30 bases remaining between them. Germline loops: CDR1 TSWWSYY, CDR2 QGS. This CDR3 is 21 amino acids long.

This clone was recorded at least ten times. TCRdb pairs this DNA with a much larger clone's protein that differs at residue 15, likely a read error; the protein shown was translated from the DNA. This chain links TRDV1 with TRDJ1, with TRDD3 identical over 10 bases. From germline, CDR1 is TSWWSYY and CDR2 QGS. The CDR3 totals 21 residues. Trimming cost V 5 bases and J 1 base; bases outside gene matches: 22. DNA of the CDR3: TGTGCTCTTGGGAAGGGGATTCTTTGGTGGGGGATACCAAAGTGCACCGATAAACTCATCTTT. Protein: CALGKGILWWGIPKCTDKLIF.

This clone was observed a handful of times. A read error likely explains why the TCRdb protein, taken from a much larger clone, differs from this DNA's translation at residues 3 and 5; the protein shown is translated from the DNA. The V call is TRDV2, the J call TRDJ1; 7 nucleotides match TRDD3. The J gene is not listed in TCRdb, so it was assigned here from a DNA match to germline. CDR3 size: 14 residues. Germline CDR1 reads GEAIGNYY; CDR2 reads EKD. The CDR3 here is CARDLLGTTDKLIF. CDR3 in DNA: TGTGCCCGTGACTTACTGGGGACTACCGATAAACTCATCTTT.

Worth noting for this clone: One base separates it from a far larger clone, so it is likely a read error. The same CDR3 arises from other DNA sequences in this sample as well. The J gene has no call, while the V gene is TRDV3; the table's D gene call, TRDD3, was not cross checked with the DNA. The CDR3 is 19 amino acids. CDR1 and CDR2 (germline): TVYSNPD, GDNSRS (reference sequence). The CDR3: CASPTYKGYASWDTRQMFF. The CDR3, as DNA: TGTGCCTCACCCACATACAAGGGATACGCTTCCTGGGACACCCGACAAATGTTTTTC.